This record looks at one T cell receptor beta chain sequence and its context. The target of this receptor is not known. One end of the junction does not line up with germline, which may come from a read error. To demonstrate the VDJtools post-analysis software, TCR beta repertoires were profiled from the peripheral blood of roughly 14 young patients with multiple sclerosis. The multiple sclerosis patients were children and adolescents between roughly 6 and 17 years of age. The data were taken from a study of post-analysis software for immune sequencing data (dated by TCRdb to about 2015). Describing the broader study: Recorded disease courses included relapsing-remitting, secondary progressive and progressive-relapsing multiple sclerosis, with some patients lacking subtype annotation. A subset of samples was prepared in parallel using single-end sample barcoding, then pooled and co-amplified after Illumina adapter ligation. The multiple sclerosis patient repertoires were compared with approximately 11 previously published healthy control repertoires from donors aged about 6 to 28 years. Overall study results and their limits: Strong co-clustering of samples prepared in the same batch was shown by direct clustering with F measure, prompting a batch-effect correction. Multiple sclerosis patients had significantly lower normalized Chao1 diversity than controls, a result that suggests substantial peripheral T-cell clonal expansion. The control group was slightly older than the multiple sclerosis patient group.

Library preparation was by PCR. Sequencing was performed on an Illumina HiSeq 2500. To reduce PCR and sequencing biases, unique molecular identifiers were built into the TCR beta cDNA libraries. Per 1 to 10 million input T cells, some 500,000 cDNA molecules were obtained, such that each molecule approximated one T cell. The patient libraries were prepared and sequenced using the same protocol as the earlier healthy control dataset. Within a given batch, samples were prepared together, multiplexed and sequenced on the same HiSeq lane. Per the source publication's procedure: Raw barcoded reads were processed with MIGEC, discarding single-read molecular identifier groups before consensus assembly and CDR3 extraction. Clonotype tables were post-analysed with VDJtools, normalizing diversity by down-sampling all datasets to the smallest sample size. In repertoire overlap clustering, CDR3 amino acid sequences, but not nucleotide sequences, were matched to correct batch-related cross-sample contamination. TCRdb applied fastp at Q25 and MiXCR to the public reads, then kept only in-frame beta chains. Under each unique CDR3 protein, matching rows form one entry showing the most common genes and DNA. Clone size and V and J calls follow TCRdb, not the original study. The sample yields fewer than 550,000 distinct CDR3 sequences; 30% to 40% were counted once. The ten largest account for roughly 6% of the sample.

Sequencing was performed on blood. This TCR was sampled from a girl aged 2-17 years with multiple sclerosis.

The CDR3 amino acid sequence is: CAASDEDRGPVETQYF. DNA sequence: TGTGCCGCCAGTGATGAGGACAGGGGGCCTGTAGAGACCCAGTACTTC. Rearrangement joined TRBV24-1 to TRBJ2-7, with 11 bases in between that match TRBD1. The end of the DNA fits TRBJ2-5 better, so the J call may be wrong. CDR1 and CDR2 are drawn from the germline V gene: KGHDR, SFDVKD. The CDR3, cysteine through phenylalanine, is 16 amino acids long. The CDR3 DNA has 48 bases and is translated from base 1.